Presented here are 16 T cell receptor beta chains from one specimen sequenced in a study of cytomegalovirus exposure and HLA in healthy donors. PCR amplification relied on 60 Vbeta primers (plus 13 Jbeta primers). Data came from immunoSEQ multiplex PCR; TCRdb stores just in-frame clones and leaves some out. The table records fewer than 250,000 clones, 83% of them present only once. Material: PBMCs. The receptors stem from a man between 35 and 55 years old in good health and CMV-seropositive.

The rearrangement links TRBV5-6 to TRBJ2-4; TRBD1 matches at 9 bases. The CDR3 consists of 17 residues. Unmatched junction bases numbered 12, after V lost 4 bases and J lost 4 bases. CDR1 is SGHDT and CDR2 is YYEEEE in the germline V gene. The CDR3 bases are TGTGCCAGCAGCCCAACCCTGGACAGGGGAAGTAAAAACATTCAGTACTTC. Translated: CASSPTLDRGSKNIQYF. Looking up the rest from reference TRBV5-6 and TRBJ2-4 gives the full variable domain: DAGVTQSPTHLIKTRGQQVTLRCSPKSGHDTVSWYQQALGQGPQFIFQYYEEEERQRGNFPDRFSGHQFPNYSSELNVNALLLGDSALYLCASSPTLDRGSKNIQYFGAGTRLSVL.

The chain employs TRBV7-8 and TRBJ1-2; no firm D call. Trimming took 5 bases from V and 0 from J, leaving 7 bases between them. From germline, CDR1 is SGHVS and CDR2 FQNEAQ. The CDR3 consists of 13 residues. The CDR3 loop reads CASSTAANYGYTF. The CDR3 nucleotides are TGTGCCAGCAGCACAGCAGCTAACTATGGCTACACCTTC.

The gene calls are TRBV5-1 and TRBJ2-7; maybe TRBD2 (6 bases). The germline V gene has CDR1 SGHRS and CDR2 YFSETQ. CDR3 length equals 14 residues. The V end lost 5 bases, the J end lost 0 bases, and 12 bases lay between the germline ends. CDR3 sequence reads: CASSSGLTSYEQYF. The CDR3 bases are TGCGCCAGCAGTTCGGGACTGACCTCCTACGAGCAGTACTTC. Full variable domain (outside the CDR3, taken from reference TRBV5-1 and TRBJ2-7): KAGVTQTPRYLIKTRGQQVTLSCSPISGHRSVSWYQQTPGQGLQFLFEYFSETQRNKGNFPGRFSGRQFSNSRSEMNVSTLELGDSALYLCASSSGLTSYEQYFGPGTRLTVT.

This clone was counted between two and nine times. The chain joins TRBV5-4 to TRBJ2-1, with 8 bases that match TRBD2. J gave up 7 bases and V 2 bases, and 8 bases lay outside the gene matches. The CDR3 length is 15 residues. The germline gives CDR1 SGHNT, CDR2 YYREEE (reference sequence). The CDR3 loop reads CASSLTGGPGNEQFF. In nucleotides, the CDR3 is TGTGCCAGCAGCTTAACGGGAGGGCCGGGGAATGAGCAGTTCTTC.

V gene TRBV5-6 combines with J gene TRBJ1-2; 11 positions match TRBD1. The CDR3 runs to 16 residues. The junction had 6 bases not matched to a gene; V was cut back by 1 base and J by 4 bases. Germline values: CDR1 SGHDT, CDR2 YYEEEE. DNA for the CDR3: TGTGCCAGCAGCTTGTCCGGGACAGGGGGATCCTATGGCTACACCTTC. Its translation is CASSLSGTGGSYGYTF.

The chain joins TRBV18 to TRBJ2-6, with 8 bases matching TRBD1. V lost 1 base, J lost 0 bases, and 20 bases stayed unmatched. There are 23 residues in the CDR3. The germline CDR1 and CDR2 sequences are KGHSH and LQKENI. The CDR3 sequence: CASSPLPPPLFGTGSSGANVLTF. The CDR3 DNA follows: TGTGCCAGCTCACCACTACCCCCACCCCTTTTTGGGACAGGAAGCTCTGGGGCCAACGTCCTGACTTTC.

The chain combines TRBV29-1 with TRBJ1-1; 7 bases are a match to TRBD1. CDR3 length: 12 residues. Germline loops: CDR1 SQVTM, CDR2 ANQGSEA. With 7 bases clipped from V and 3 bases from J, the junction kept 5 bases outside the gene matches. The CDR3, as DNA: TGCAGCGCCCCCAGGGGGGACACTGAAGCTTTCTTT. Its protein product is CSAPRGDTEAFF.

In DNA, the CDR3 is TGTGCCAGCAGTTATATGGACAGGATCAACGAGCAGTACTTC. Translation: CASSYMDRINEQYF. The J gene is TRBJ2-7, the V gene TRBV6-6, with 7 bases lining up with TRBD1. V dropped 3 bases and J dropped 5; count of bases not matched to a gene: 7. The CDR3 is made up of 14 amino acids. The germline CDR1 and CDR2 sequences are MNHNY and SVGAGI (reference sequence).

The rearrangement links TRBV18 to TRBJ2-7, with 12 bases that match TRBD1. V trimming: 8 bases; J trimming: 6 bases; junction bases outside the gene matches: 8. Germline assignment: CDR1 KGHSH and CDR2 LQKENI. The CDR3 has 14 residues. In nucleotides, the CDR3 is TGTGCCAGCGCCACCGGGACAGGGGGCGCCGAGCAGTACTTC. It yields the protein CASATGTGGAEQYF.

The chain links TRBV7-9 to TRBJ2-3, with D perhaps TRBD1 (6 bases). This CDR3 contains 15 residues. V was shortened by 5 bases and J by 3 bases, with 15 bases between the two germline ends. Germline V gene data show CDR1 as SEHNR and CDR2 as FQNEAQ (reference sequence). The DNA for the CDR3 is TGTGCCAGCAGCCTCGTAGGGGGACGGACAGATACGCAGTATTTT. This translates into CASSLVGGRTDTQYF.

The rearrangement joins TRBV9 to TRBJ2-5, with a possible D match to TRBD1 (6 bases). CDR1 and CDR2 from the germline V gene are SGDLS and YYNGEE. The CDR3 loop spans 14 amino acids. The V end lost 4 bases, the J end lost 2 bases, and 12 bases lay between the germline ends. As DNA, the CDR3 is TGTGCCAGCAGCTACGACAGGAATCAAGAGACCCAGTACTTC. As protein: CASSYDRNQETQYF. The full variable domain, with the rest looked up from reference TRBV9 and TRBJ2-5, is DSGVTQTPKHLITATGQRVTLRCSPRSGDLSVYWYQQSLDQGLQFLIQYYNGEERAKGNILERFSAQQFPDLHSELNLSSLELGDSALYFCASSYDRNQETQYFGPGTRLLVL.

This sequence joins TRBV5-4 and TRBJ2-3; 7 bases align to TRBD1. In germline, CDR1 is SGHNT, CDR2 YYREEE (reference sequence). V trimming: 4 bases; J trimming: 4 bases; junction bases outside the gene matches: 9. The CDR3 covers 15 residues. CDR3 in amino acids: CASSKKVQGADTQYF. For the CDR3, the DNA is TGTGCCAGCAGCAAGAAAGTGCAGGGGGCAGATACGCAGTATTTT.

This chain joins TRBV28 and TRBJ1-1; 8 bases line up with TRBD1. The CDR3 has 12 residues. Unmatched junction bases numbered 8, after V lost 6 bases and J lost 11 bases. Per the germline V gene, CDR1 is MDHEN and CDR2 is SYDVKM. DNA of the CDR3: TGTGCCAGCAGGCAGCAGGGGGCGGGGGCTTTCTTT. This sequence encodes CASRQQGAGAFF.

The CDR3 sequence is CASSFGVGRSYEQYF. CDR3 bases: TGCGCCAGCAGCTTTGGAGTGGGGAGATCCTACGAGCAGTACTTC. V and J are TRBV5-1 and TRBJ2-7; D might be TRBD2 (5 bases). V lost 2 bases and J lost 1, with 13 bases in between. This CDR3 comprises 15 residues. CDR1 and CDR2 from the germline V gene are SGHRS and YFSETQ.

The gene calls are TRBV5-1 and TRBJ2-3; the D gene is possibly TRBD2 (5 bases). Germline CDR1 reads SGHRS; CDR2 reads YFSETQ. The CDR3 contains 15 residues. Between the trimmed V and J ends, which lost 0 bases and 3 bases, there was a span of 11 bases. CDR3 in amino acids: CASSLAWGVTDTQYF. CDR3 in DNA: TGCGCCAGCAGCTTGGCGTGGGGAGTAACAGATACGCAGTATTTT.

V usage is TRBV2 and J usage is TRBJ1-1; TRBD1 matches at 8 bases. Trimming at V came to 7 bases and at J to 1 base, leaving 2 bases not matched to a gene. Per germline, CDR1 SNHLY and CDR2 FYNNEI. The CDR3 extends over 13 amino acids. Here the CDR3 DNA reads TGTGCCAGCACAGGGGGCGCGAACACTGAAGCTTTCTTT. This sequence encodes CASTGGANTEAFF. The full variable domain, completed using reference TRBV2 and TRBJ1-1, is EPEVTQTPSHQVTQMGQEVILRCVPISNHLYFYWYRQILGQKVEFLVSFYNNEISEKSEIFDDQFSVERPDGSNFTLKIRSTKLEDSAMYFCASTGGANTEAFFGQGTRLTVV.